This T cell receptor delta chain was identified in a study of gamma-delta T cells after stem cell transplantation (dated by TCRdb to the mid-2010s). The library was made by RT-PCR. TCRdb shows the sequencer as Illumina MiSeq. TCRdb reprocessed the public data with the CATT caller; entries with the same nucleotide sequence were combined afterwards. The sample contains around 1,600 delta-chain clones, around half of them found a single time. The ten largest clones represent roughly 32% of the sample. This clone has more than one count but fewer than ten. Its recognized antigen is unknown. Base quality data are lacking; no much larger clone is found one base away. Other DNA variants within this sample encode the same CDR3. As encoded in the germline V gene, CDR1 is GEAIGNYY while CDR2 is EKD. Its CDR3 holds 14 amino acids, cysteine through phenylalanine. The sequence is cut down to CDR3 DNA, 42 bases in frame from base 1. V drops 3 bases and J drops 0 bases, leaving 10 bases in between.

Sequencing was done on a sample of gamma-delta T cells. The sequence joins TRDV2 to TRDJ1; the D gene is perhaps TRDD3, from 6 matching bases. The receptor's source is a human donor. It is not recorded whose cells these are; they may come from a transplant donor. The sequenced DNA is TGTGCCTGTGACTCGGTGGGGGACACCGATAAACTCATCTTT. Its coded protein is CACDSVGDTDKLIF.